The rows below give T cell receptor beta chains drawn from one sample of a study of T cells in Graves' hyperthyroidism and ophthalmopathy. TCRdb itself ran the multiplex PCR reads through MiXCR, one entry per CDR3 protein. The repertoire holds almost 500,000 distinct CDR3 sequences, with around a fifth as singletons. Input material: blood. These receptors all come from a woman in her 70s with Graves' ophthalmopathy. Each CDR3 is given with its conserved first and last residue. The D gene is left open where the match is weak. Only part of the rows carry a size: once, few, many, or a class if the clone is expanded.

TRBV20-1	NA	TRBJ2-7	NA	CSARDRGRYEQYF	TGCAGTGCTAGAGATCGGGGCCGCTACGAGCAGTACTTC
TRBV19	TRBD1	TRBJ1-2	few	CASSIGQGVRGYTF	TGTGCCAGTAGTATAGGACAGGGGGTTCGGGGCTACACCTTC
TRBV18	NA	TRBJ1-2	NA	CASSPEVGYTF	TGTGCCAGCTCACCGGAGGTTGGCTACACCTTC
TRBV6-1	NA	TRBJ1-1	NA	CASRYMLGTGLSFF	TGTGCCAGCAGATATATGTTGGGAACAGGGCTATCTTTCTTT
TRBV20-1	NA	TRBJ1-1	NA	CSASRGSEATEAFF	TGCAGTGCTAGTAGGGGGTCAGAGGCCACTGAAGCTTTCTTT
TRBV6-6	NA	TRBJ1-1	few	CASSYSGTKAGNTEAFF	TGTGCCAGCAGTTACTCGGGGACCAAAGCGGGGAACACTGAAGCTTTCTTT
TRBV5-1	TRBD2	TRBJ2-4	NA	CASSSQAGGRLGAKNIQYF	TGCGCCAGCAGCTCTCAAGCGGGAGGCCGACTTGGAGCCAAAAACATTCAGTACTTC
TRBV20-1	NA	TRBJ1-2	NA	CSARPSFGGSYGYTF	TGCAGTGCTAGACCTTCTTTTGGGGGTTCTTATGGCTACACCTTC
TRBV2	NA	TRBJ2-3	many	CASSGSNTQYF	TGTGCCAGCAGTGGAAGTAATACGCAGTATTTT
TRBV7-9	NA	TRBJ2-1	NA	CASSRYRDQYNEQFF	TGTGCCAGCAGCCGATACAGGGATCAGTACAATGAGCAGTTCTTC
TRBV24-1	TRBD2	TRBJ2-1	many	CATSDIRGLATNEQFF	TGTGCCACCAGTGATATAAGGGGACTAGCGACGAATGAGCAGTTCTTC
TRBV20-1	NA	TRBJ1-5	many	CSARRQDDQPQHF	TGCAGTGCTAGAAGACAGGACGATCAGCCCCAGCATTTT
TRBV2	TRBD1	TRBJ1-1	NA	CASSAPRQGMLMNTEAFF	TGTGCCAGCAGTGCACCTCGACAGGGGATGTTAATGAACACTGAAGCTTTCTTT
TRBV6-1	NA	TRBJ1-2	few	CASGGARGYTF	TGTGCCAGCGGGGGGGCGAGGGGCTACACCTTC
TRBV28	TRBD1	TRBJ1-2	NA	CASSAGQGIYGCTF	TGTGCCAGCAGTGCGGGACAGGGGATCTATGGCTGCACCTTC
TRBV7-9	TRBD2	TRBJ2-1	NA	CASSHATSGSNDEQFF	TGCGCCAGCAGCCACGCTACTAGCGGGAGTAACGATGAGCAGTTCTTC
TRBV4-1	NA	TRBJ1-2	NA	CASSQVGSGLGYTF	TGCGCCAGCAGCCAAGTCGGTTCAGGGTTGGGCTACACCTTC
TRBV20-1	NA	TRBJ1-2	few	CSAKAEGYGYTF	TGCAGTGCGAAAGCGGAGGGCTATGGCTACACCTTC
TRBV28	NA	TRBJ1-1	few	CASSPTQQGSWGAFF	TGTGCCAGCAGTCCGACTCAACAGGGCAGCTGGGGGGCTTTCTTT
TRBV5-1	NA	TRBJ2-1	few	CASSLEARLENEQFF	TGCGCCAGCAGCTTGGAGGCTAGATTAGAGAATGAGCAGTTCTTC
TRBV4-1	NA	TRBJ1-1	few	CASSPRATENTEAFF	TGCGCCAGCAGCCCCCGCGCGACCGAGAACACTGAAGCTTTCTTT
TRBV7-9	NA	TRBJ1-2	few	CASSPGGAASYTF	TGTGCCAGCAGCCCGGGGGGTGCAGCTTCCTACACCTTC
TRBV5-1	NA	TRBJ2-2	NA	CASSNGETTGELFF	TGCGCCAGCAGCAACGGGGAAACCACCGGGGAGCTGTTTTTT
TRBV2	TRBD2	TRBJ2-7	NA	CASSVTSAGEQYF	TGTGCCAGCAGTGTGACTAGCGCGGGCGAGCAGTACTTC
TRBV19	TRBD1	TRBJ1-1	few	CASTTRQGFTEAFF	TGTGCCAGTACGACGAGACAGGGTTTTACTGAAGCTTTCTTT
TRBV7-2	TRBD2	TRBJ2-5	NA	CASSLAVGLAGHQYF	TGTGCCAGCAGCTTAGCGGTCGGACTAGCGGGCCACCAGTACTTC
TRBV11-2	NA	TRBJ2-1	NA	CASSLFSAGYNEQFF	TGTGCCAGCAGCTTGTTCTCCGCGGGGTACAATGAGCAGTTCTTC
TRBV2	NA	TRBJ2-2	NA	CASSQTGLGGTGELFF	TGTGCCAGCAGTCAAACAGGACTAGGGGGCACCGGGGAGCTGTTTTTT
TRBV5-1	NA	TRBJ2-7	many	CASSSLGMRNEQYF	TGCGCCAGCAGCTCTCTTGGGATGAGGAACGAGCAGTACTTC
TRBV28	NA	TRBJ2-1	many	CASSLFPHNEQFF	TGTGCCAGCAGTTTATTCCCCCACAATGAGCAGTTCTTC
TRBV20-1	TRBD2	TRBJ2-7	once	CSASGTSGGSYEQYF	TGCAGTGCTAGCGGCACTAGCGGGGGTTCCTACGAGCAGTACTTC
TRBV30	TRBD1	TRBJ2-1	many	CAWSAGTGITEQFF	TGTGCCTGGAGCGCCGGGACAGGGATTACTGAGCAGTTCTTC
TRBV7-9	NA	TRBJ2-2	many	CASSSRGGHGELFF	TGTGCCAGCAGCTCCCGAGGGGGGCACGGGGAGCTGTTTTTT
TRBV25-1	NA	TRBJ1-1	NA	CASTRAYEAFF	TGTGCCAGCACCAGGGCGTATGAAGCTTTCTTT
TRBV12-3/TRBV12-4	NA	TRBJ1-3	few	CASSLTGRGNTIYF	TGTGCCAGCAGTTTAACAGGGCGTGGAAACACCATATATTTT
TRBV6-1	NA	TRBJ1-4	NA	CASSSAGQFATNEKLFF	TGTGCCAGCAGTTCCGCGGGCCAGTTTGCAACTAATGAAAAACTGTTTTTT
TRBV20-1	NA	TRBJ2-7	NA	CSARGDGTYEQYF	TGCAGTGCGAGGGGGGACGGAACCTACGAGCAGTACTTC
TRBV5-1	TRBD2	TRBJ2-1	few	CASSLGGGRGDEQFF	TGCGCCAGCAGCTTGGGCGGCGGGAGAGGGGATGAGCAGTTCTTC
TRBV14	NA	TRBJ1-2	few	CASSQARSGYTF	TGTGCCAGCAGCCAAGCGAGATCTGGCTACACCTTC
TRBV2	NA	TRBJ2-2	NA	CASSDLGGRLFF	TGTGCCAGCAGTGACCTCGGGGGGCGACTGTTTTTT
TRBV9	TRBD1	TRBJ2-1	NA	CASSVVDRAEQFF	TGTGCCAGCAGCGTAGTCGACAGGGCCGAGCAGTTCTTC
TRBV7-2	NA	TRBJ2-7	NA	CASSLVVAAYEQYF	TGTGCCAGCAGCTTAGTGGTAGCGGCCTACGAGCAGTACTTC
TRBV19	TRBD2	TRBJ2-1	once	CASSPGTIPYNEQFF	TGTGCCAGTAGTCCCGGGACTATACCTTACAATGAGCAGTTCTTC
TRBV6-4	TRBD2	TRBJ2-2	NA	CASSPVIAGANTGELFF	TGTGCCAGCAGTCCAGTGATAGCGGGGGCTAACACCGGGGAGCTGTTTTTT
TRBV10-3	NA	TRBJ1-5	NA	CAISGTGQPQHF	TGTGCCATCAGTGGGACGGGTCAGCCCCAGCATTTT
TRBV4-3	NA	TRBJ2-7	NA	CASSQDQLLPAQYF	TGCGCCAGCAGCCAAGATCAACTCCTCCCGGCGCAGTACTTC
TRBV12-3/TRBV12-4	NA	TRBJ1-3	many	CASSLYRFDGRGGGNTIYF	TGTGCCAGCAGTTTGTACAGGTTCGATGGTAGGGGAGGTGGAAACACCATATATTTT
TRBV19	TRBD2	TRBJ2-1	few	CASSKGAGEFPNEQFF	TGTGCCAGTAGCAAAGGAGCGGGAGAGTTTCCCAATGAGCAGTTCTTC
TRBV24-1	NA	TRBJ2-1	few	CATSDRTVTNEQFF	TGTGCCACCAGTGACCGGACTGTAACCAATGAGCAGTTCTTC
TRBV7-2	TRBD1	TRBJ2-1	few	CASSLGTGQFF	TGTGCCAGCAGCCTCGGGACAGGGCAGTTCTTC
TRBV7-2	NA	TRBJ2-1	few	CASSLAGTPKTNEQFF	TGTGCCAGCAGCTTAGCCGGGACACCGAAGACCAATGAGCAGTTCTTC